A single sample gave rise to the 2 T cell receptor beta chains below, sequenced in a study of CD8 T cells in ankylosing spondylitis. TCRdb analysed the 5' RACE reads with MiXCR anew, one entry per CDR3 protein. The sample records approximately 540,000 distinct CDR3 sequences, 10% to 15% being singletons. These receptors' antigens are unknown. Study observations and caveats: Blood of patients with ankylosing spondylitis appeared to be characterized by a TCR beta motif of several highly homologous variants.

The specimen sequenced was blood, either unsorted or a sorted T cell fraction (not recorded which). These receptors originate from a male donor with ankylosing spondylitis.

The V call is TRBV29-1, the J call TRBJ2-5; 8 nucleotides line up with TRBD1. With 1 base clipped from V and 5 bases from J, the junction kept 6 bases outside the gene matches. The germline V gene has CDR1 SQVTM and CDR2 ANQGSEA. There are 14 residues in the CDR3. CDR3 bases: TGCAGCGTTGAAGCCCGACAGGGGTCGGAGACCCAGTACTTC. Residues: CSVEARQGSETQYF.

J is TRBJ2-1 and V is TRBV28; 7 bases match TRBD2. The trim removed 3 bases at V and 3 bases at J, leaving 8 bases unmatched. The CDR3 is 16 amino acids. The germline V gene has CDR1 MDHEN and CDR2 SYDVKM. This CDR3 reads CASSFLAGADYNEQFF. The CDR3 bases are TGTGCCAGCAGTTTTTTGGCGGGAGCGGACTACAATGAGCAGTTCTTC.